Presented here are 10 T cell receptor beta chains from one specimen sequenced in a study of blood T cell repertoires in COVID-19. TCRdb keeps only in-frame clones here, not all; method: immunoSEQ multiplex PCR. The sample contains about 220,000 clones, 85% to 90% of which appear only once. Sequencing was done on a sample of PBMCs or T cells enriched from blood (not recorded which). These receptors were collected from a woman aged 18 to 35 in a cohort exposed to, infected with or recovered from COVID-19 (not recorded which).

CDR3 sequence reads: CASSSGTSGGFSEQFF. The DNA of the CDR3 is TGTGCCAGCAGCTCTGGGACTAGCGGGGGGTTTAGTGAGCAGTTCTTC. The chain carries TRBV7-8 and TRBJ2-1, with 15 bases aligning to TRBD2. The V gene's germline CDR1 is SGHVS and CDR2 FQNEAQ. CDR3 length: 16 amino acids. V shed 4 bases and J 9 bases; nucleotides not matched to a gene: 7.

The chain is built from TRBV5-6 and TRBJ2-5; D is perhaps TRBD1 (5 bases). This CDR3 comprises 13 residues. V was shortened by 3 bases and J by 5 bases, with 11 bases between the two germline ends. CDR1 and CDR2 from the germline V gene are SGHDT and YYEEEE. This chain's CDR3 is CASSSTSGETQYF. In DNA, the CDR3 is TGTGCCAGCAGCTCTACGTCAGGGGAGACCCAGTACTTC. Full variable domain (rest looked up from reference TRBV5-6 and TRBJ2-5): DAGVTQSPTHLIKTRGQQVTLRCSPKSGHDTVSWYQQALGQGPQFIFQYYEEEERQRGNFPDRFSGHQFPNYSSELNVNALLLGDSALYLCASSSTSGETQYFGPGTRLLVL.

V is TRBV5-1 and J is TRBJ2-2; 7 bases agree with TRBD1. CDR1 and CDR2 from the germline V gene are SGHRS and YFSETQ. Trimming at V came to 0 bases and at J to 5 bases, leaving 1 base not matched to a gene. This CDR3 has 14 amino acids. This CDR3 reads CASSLEQGTGELFF. The CDR3 DNA reads as TGCGCCAGCAGCTTGGAACAGGGGACCGGGGAGCTGTTTTTT.

The V and J genes are TRBV2 and TRBJ2-7; 7 bases match TRBD2. This CDR3 has 13 amino acids. Germline V lookup: CDR1 SNHLY, CDR2 FYNNEI. Trimming at V came to 7 bases and at J to 0 bases, leaving 3 bases not matched to a gene. The DNA of the CDR3 is TGTGCCAGCATGCGCGGGAGCTCCTACGAGCAGTACTTC. This codes for CASMRGSSYEQYF.

CDR3 sequence reads: CASSIGLAGGGEQFF. The CDR3, as DNA: TGTGCCAGCAGCATTGGACTAGCGGGAGGGGGTGAGCAGTTCTTC. V usage is TRBV5-8 and J usage is TRBJ2-1; 15 bases agree with TRBD2. V shed 4 bases, J shed 9 bases, and the junction held 5 bases outside the gene matches. CDR3 length: 15 amino acids. Germline CDR1 reads SGHTS; CDR2 reads YDEGEE. The full variable domain, rest sourced from reference TRBV5-8 and TRBJ2-1, is EAGVTQSPTHLIKTRGQQATLRCSPISGHTSVYWYQQALGLGLQFLLWYDEGEERNRGNFPPRFSGRQFPNYSSELNVNALELEDSALYLCASSIGLAGGGEQFFGPGTRLTVL.

V usage is TRBV28 and J usage is TRBJ1-1; D gene ambiguous. The CDR3 length is 18 residues. The V and J ends lost 2 bases and 1 base respectively, with 20 bases between them. Germline values: CDR1 MDHEN, CDR2 SYDVKM. The chain's CDR3 is CASSLILGGVGRNTEAFF. For the CDR3, the DNA is TGTGCCAGCAGTTTAATCTTGGGCGGGGTCGGAAGGAACACTGAAGCTTTCTTT.

This clone was found a few times. The chain uses TRBV19 and TRBJ1-1; 7 nucleotides match TRBD1. The V gene end was trimmed by 4 bases and the J gene end by 7 bases; junction bases not matched to a gene: 6. Per germline, CDR1 LNHDA and CDR2 SQIVND (reference sequence). CDR3 size: 13 residues. CDR3 DNA: TGTGCCAGTAGTACCCGAGGGGGCTTTGAAGCTTTCTTT. This sequence encodes CASSTRGGFEAFF.

The rearrangement uses TRBV6-1 and TRBJ1-2, with D possibly being TRBD1 (5 bases). The CDR3 contains 15 residues. Germline CDR1 reads MNHNS; CDR2 reads SASEGT. V lost 3 bases and J 2 bases, leaving 13 bases between the germline ends. CDR3 in amino acids: CASSEFGQGNYGYTF. DNA of the CDR3: TGTGCCAGCAGTGAGTTTGGGCAGGGCAACTATGGCTACACCTTC.

The chain joins TRBV6-6 to TRBJ2-7; D gene ambiguous. Germline V gives CDR1 MNHNY, CDR2 SVGAGI (reference sequence). The CDR3 sequence is 14 residues long. Trimming shortened V by 5 bases and J by 6 bases, and 17 bases separated the two germline ends. The CDR3 bases are TGTGCCAGCAGTGACGCAGCCCGAGCGAGCGAGCAGTACTTC. Translation: CASSDAARASEQYF.

The rearrangement uses TRBV5-1 and TRBJ1-4; the match to TRBD1 covers 8 bases. CDR1 and CDR2 (germline): SGHRS, YFSETQ. The CDR3 extends over 16 amino acids. J was trimmed by 2 bases and V by 4 bases; bases with no gene match: 7. Here the CDR3 reads CASSPGQGTTNEKLFF. The CDR3 DNA follows: TGCGCCAGCAGCCCTGGACAGGGAACGACTAATGAAAAACTGTTTTTT.